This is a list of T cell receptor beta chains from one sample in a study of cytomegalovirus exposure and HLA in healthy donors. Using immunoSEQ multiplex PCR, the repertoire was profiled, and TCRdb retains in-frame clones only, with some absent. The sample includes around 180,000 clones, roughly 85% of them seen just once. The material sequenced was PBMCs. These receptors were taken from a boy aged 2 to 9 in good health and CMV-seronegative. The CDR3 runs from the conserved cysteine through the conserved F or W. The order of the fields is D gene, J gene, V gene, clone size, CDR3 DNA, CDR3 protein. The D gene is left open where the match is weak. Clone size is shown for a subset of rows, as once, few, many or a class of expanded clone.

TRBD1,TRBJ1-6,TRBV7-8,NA,TGTGCCAGCAGCTTATCTGTAACAGGGGGCTATTCACCCCTCCACTTT,CASSLSVTGGYSPLHF
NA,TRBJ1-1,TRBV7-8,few,TGTGCCAGCAGCTTAGAGGGGACAATAAACACTGAAGCTTTCTTT,CASSLEGTINTEAFF
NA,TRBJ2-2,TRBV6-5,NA,TGTGCCAGCAGTTACGACAGTCCGAACACCGGGGAGCTGTTTTTT,CASSYDSPNTGELFF
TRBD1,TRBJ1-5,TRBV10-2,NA,TGCGCCAGCACGACCAGGGGGACTCAGCCCCAGCATTTT,CASTTRGTQPQHF
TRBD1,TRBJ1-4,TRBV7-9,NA,TGTGCCAGCAGCCCGACAGGGCGGTATGAAAAACTGTTTTTT,CASSPTGRYEKLFF
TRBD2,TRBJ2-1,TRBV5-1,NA,TGCGCCAGCAGCTTGGCCGTCGGACTAGCGGGGTACAATGAGCAGTTCTTC,CASSLAVGLAGYNEQFF
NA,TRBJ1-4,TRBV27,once,TGTGCCAGCAGTGTGGGGGAGGGCCCTAATGAAAAACTGTTTTTT,CASSVGEGPNEKLFF
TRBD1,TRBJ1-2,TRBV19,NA,TGTGCCAGTAGCCTGACAGGGAACTATGGCTACACCTTC,CASSLTGNYGYTF
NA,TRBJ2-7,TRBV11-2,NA,TGTGCCAGCAGCTTAGAACTAGACCCTTTCTACGAGCAGTACTTC,CASSLELDPFYEQYF
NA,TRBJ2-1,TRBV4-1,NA,TGCGCCAGCAGCCAAGTACTCGCGGCGACTTTAAACAATGAGCAGTTCTTC,CASSQVLAATLNNEQFF
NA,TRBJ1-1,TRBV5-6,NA,TGTGCCAGCAGCTCGGGGGGCGGGGAAGCTTTCTTT,CASSSGGGEAFF
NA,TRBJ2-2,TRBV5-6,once,TGTGCCAGCAGATCTAGGACAGTTCAGACCGGGGAGCTGTTTTTT,CASRSRTVQTGELFF
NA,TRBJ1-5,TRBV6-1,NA,TGTGCCAGCAGTGAATTGACAGGAGACAATCAGCCCCAGCATTTT,CASSELTGDNQPQHF
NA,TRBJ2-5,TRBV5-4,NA,TGTGCCAGCAGCCCGACTAGCCAAGAGACCCAGTACTTC,CASSPTSQETQYF
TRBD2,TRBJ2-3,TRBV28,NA,TGTGCCAGCAGTTTATGGAGGACTTGGACTAGCGGGTCGAGCACAGATACGCAGTATTTT,CASSLWRTWTSGSSTDTQYF
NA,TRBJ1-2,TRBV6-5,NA,TGTGCCAGCAGTTACGAACCCGCCCCAGGGGATGGCTACACCTTC,CASSYEPAPGDGYTF
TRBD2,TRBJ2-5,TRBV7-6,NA,TGTGCCAGCAGCTTAAGTAGCGGGAGAGCGGTACAGACCCAGTACTTC,CASSLSSGRAVQTQYF
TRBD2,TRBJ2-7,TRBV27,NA,TGTGCCAGCAGTTTCGGACTAGCGCGAGGGTTCGCCCCTACCTACGAGCAGTACTTC,CASSFGLARGFAPTYEQYF
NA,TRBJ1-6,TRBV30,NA,TGTGCCTGGAGTGTCACAGGGTTAGGGTCACCCCTCCACTTT,CAWSVTGLGSPLHF
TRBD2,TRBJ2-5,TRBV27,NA,TGTGCCAGCAGTTTATCCCCAGCGGGGGTCCAAGAGACCCAGTACTTC,CASSLSPAGVQETQYF
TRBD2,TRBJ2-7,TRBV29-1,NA,TGCAGCGTTGGGACTAGCGAAAGCTACGAGCAGTACTTC,CSVGTSESYEQYF
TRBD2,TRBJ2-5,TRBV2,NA,TGTGCCAGCACCCCCGGACTAGCGGGAGAAGAGACCCAGTACTTC,CASTPGLAGEETQYF
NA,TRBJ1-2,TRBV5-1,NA,TGCGCCAGCAGCTTGGACCAGGGCATCTATGGCTACACCTTC,CASSLDQGIYGYTF
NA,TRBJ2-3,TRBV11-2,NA,TGTGCCAGCAGCTTAGACGGCAGGGCGCGCACAGATACGCAGTATTTT,CASSLDGRARTDTQYF
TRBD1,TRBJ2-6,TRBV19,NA,TGTGCCAGTATTCGTTCCGGACAGGGGGCTATCGGGGCCAACGTCCTGACTTTC,CASIRSGQGAIGANVLTF
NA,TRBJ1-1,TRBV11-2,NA,TGTGCCAGCAGCTCCTTACAGGGAAGGGGCACTGAAGCTTTCTTT,CASSSLQGRGTEAFF
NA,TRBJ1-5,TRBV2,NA,TGTGCCAGCAGGGTTACAGGGTTCGATCAGCCCCAGCATTTT,CASRVTGFDQPQHF
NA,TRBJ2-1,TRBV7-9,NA,TGTGCCAGCAGCTTTCAAACCGGGAGCTACAATGAGCAGTTCTTC,CASSFQTGSYNEQFF
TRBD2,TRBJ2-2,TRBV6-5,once,TGTGCCAGCAGTTACTCGACTAGCGGCACCGGGGAGCTGTTTTTT,CASSYSTSGTGELFF
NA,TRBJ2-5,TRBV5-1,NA,TGCGCCAGCAGCTTGCACGTGACTAAACAAGAGACCCAGTACTTC,CASSLHVTKQETQYF
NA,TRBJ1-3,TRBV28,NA,TGTGCCAGCAGTCCATCCCTGAGCTCTGGAAACACCATATATTTT,CASSPSLSSGNTIYF
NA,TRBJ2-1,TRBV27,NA,TGTGCCAGCAGTCCTTGGGAGGGTGGGGGGCTCAATGAGCAGTTCTTC,CASSPWEGGGLNEQFF
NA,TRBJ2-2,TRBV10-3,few,TGTGCCATCAGTGAGTCGAGAGTCTCCGGGGAGCTGTTTTTT,CAISESRVSGELFF
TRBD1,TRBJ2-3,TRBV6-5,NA,TGTGCCAGCAGTTCCAGGGGGCCTTCCACAGATACGCAGTATTTT,CASSSRGPSTDTQYF
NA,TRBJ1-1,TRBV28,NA,TGTGCCAGCAGCGCACCCAGGATCACTGAAGCTTTCTTT,CASSAPRITEAFF
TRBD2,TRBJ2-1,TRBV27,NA,TGTGCCAGCGGAGAAGCGGGGAACTACAATGAGCAGTTCTTC,CASGEAGNYNEQFF
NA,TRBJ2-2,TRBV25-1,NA,TGTGCCAGCAGTCGAACAGGGATCGCCGGGGAGCTGTTTTTT,CASSRTGIAGELFF
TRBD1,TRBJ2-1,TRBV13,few,TGTGCCAGCAGCTCCGGACAGGGGGGTTACAATGAGCAGTTCTTC,CASSSGQGGYNEQFF
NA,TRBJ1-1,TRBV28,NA,TGTGCCAGCAGTCGCGTGATGAGCACTGAAGCTTTCTTT,CASSRVMSTEAFF
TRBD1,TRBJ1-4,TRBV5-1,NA,TGCGCCAGCAGCGTTTCCGGGACAGGGGAAGAAAAACTGTTTTTT,CASSVSGTGEEKLFF
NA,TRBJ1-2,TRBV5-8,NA,TGTGCCAGCAGCTATGGACAGACCTATGGCTACACCTTC,CASSYGQTYGYTF
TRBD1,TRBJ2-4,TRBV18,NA,TGTGCCAGCTCACCCTTAGCCCCGACAGGGCATTTAAACATTCAGTACTTC,CASSPLAPTGHLNIQYF
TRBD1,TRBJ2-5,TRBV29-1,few,TGCAGCGTTGAGACAGGGGGATTGGAGACCCAGTACTTC,CSVETGGLETQYF
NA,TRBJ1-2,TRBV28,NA,TGTGCCAGCAGTCAGACAGGACAAGCTAACTATGGCTACACCTTC,CASSQTGQANYGYTF
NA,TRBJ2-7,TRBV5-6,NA,TGTGCCAGCAGCGTCTACTACGAGCAGTACTTC,CASSVYYEQYF
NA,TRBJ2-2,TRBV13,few,TGTGCCAGCAGCTTCCAGGGCGCCAGGGAGCTGTTTTTT,CASSFQGARELFF
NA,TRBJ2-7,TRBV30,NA,TGTGCCTGGAGTGTACGTCTAGCGCCCGGCGAGCAGTACTTC,CAWSVRLAPGEQYF
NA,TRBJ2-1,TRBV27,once,TGTGCCAGCAGTTTATCGGCGGGTCGGCGAGTAGGTGAGCAGTTCTTC,CASSLSAGRRVGEQFF
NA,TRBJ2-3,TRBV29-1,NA,TGCAGCGTTGATTCAGGGACAGATACGCAGTATTTT,CSVDSGTDTQYF
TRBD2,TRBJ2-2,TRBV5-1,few,TGCGCCAGCAGCTTACACCCGGGACTAGCGAACACCGGGGAGCTGTTTTTT,CASSLHPGLANTGELFF
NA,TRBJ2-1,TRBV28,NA,TGTGCCAGCCGTATCTTAGACTCAAACTACAATGAGCAGTTCTTC,CASRILDSNYNEQFF
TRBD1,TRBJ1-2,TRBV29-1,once,TGCAGCGTTGAGGGACAGGGAAGTGGCTATGGCTACACCTTC,CSVEGQGSGYGYTF
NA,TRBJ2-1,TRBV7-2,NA,TGTGCCAGCAGCTTTGGGGGACTGAGCTCCTACAATGAGCAGTTCTTC,CASSFGGLSSYNEQFF